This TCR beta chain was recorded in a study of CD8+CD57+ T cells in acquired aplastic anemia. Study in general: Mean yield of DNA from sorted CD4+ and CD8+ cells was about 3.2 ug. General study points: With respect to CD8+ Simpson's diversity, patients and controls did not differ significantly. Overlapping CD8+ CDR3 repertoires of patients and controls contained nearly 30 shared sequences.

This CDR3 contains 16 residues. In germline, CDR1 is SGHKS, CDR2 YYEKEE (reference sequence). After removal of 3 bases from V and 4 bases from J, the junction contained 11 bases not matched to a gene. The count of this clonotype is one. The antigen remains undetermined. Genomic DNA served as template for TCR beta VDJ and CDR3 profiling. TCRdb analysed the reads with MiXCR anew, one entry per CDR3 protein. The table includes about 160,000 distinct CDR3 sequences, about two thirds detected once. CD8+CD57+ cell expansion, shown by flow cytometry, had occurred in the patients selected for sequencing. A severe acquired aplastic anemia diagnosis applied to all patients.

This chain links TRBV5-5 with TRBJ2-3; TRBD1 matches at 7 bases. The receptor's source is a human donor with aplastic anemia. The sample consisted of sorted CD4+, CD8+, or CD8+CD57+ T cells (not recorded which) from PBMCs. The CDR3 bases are TGTGCCAGCAGCTACCCAAGACAGGGCCCTCCAGATACGCAGTATTTT. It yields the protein CASSYPRQGPPDTQYF.